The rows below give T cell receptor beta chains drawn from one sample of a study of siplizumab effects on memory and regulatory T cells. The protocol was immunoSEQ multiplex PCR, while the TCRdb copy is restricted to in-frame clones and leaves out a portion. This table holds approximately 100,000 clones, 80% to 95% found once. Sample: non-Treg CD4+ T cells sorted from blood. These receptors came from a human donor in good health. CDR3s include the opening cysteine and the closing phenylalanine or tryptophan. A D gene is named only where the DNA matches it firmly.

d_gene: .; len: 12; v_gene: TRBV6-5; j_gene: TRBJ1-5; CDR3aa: CASSKSNQPQHF
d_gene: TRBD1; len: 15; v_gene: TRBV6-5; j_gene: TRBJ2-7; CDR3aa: CASSYSGTGSYEQYF
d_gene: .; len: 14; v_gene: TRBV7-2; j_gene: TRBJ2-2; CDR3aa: CASSFNREVGELFF
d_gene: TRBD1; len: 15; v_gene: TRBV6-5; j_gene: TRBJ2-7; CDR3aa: CASSYSTAGGYEQYF
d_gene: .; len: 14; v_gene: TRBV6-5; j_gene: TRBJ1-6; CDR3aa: CASHNPGLFSPLHF
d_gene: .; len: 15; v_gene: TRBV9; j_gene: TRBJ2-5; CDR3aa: CASSGGTLGRETQYF
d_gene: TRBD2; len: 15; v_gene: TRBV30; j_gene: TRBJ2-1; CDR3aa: CAWGLGGGPYNEQFF
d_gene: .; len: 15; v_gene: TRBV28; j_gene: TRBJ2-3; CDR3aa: CASSLKRVMVDTQYF
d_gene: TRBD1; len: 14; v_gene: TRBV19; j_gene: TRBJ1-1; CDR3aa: CASSLGQLNTEAFF
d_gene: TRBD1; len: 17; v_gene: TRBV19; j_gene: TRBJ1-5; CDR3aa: CASRLLRGLDGNQPQHF
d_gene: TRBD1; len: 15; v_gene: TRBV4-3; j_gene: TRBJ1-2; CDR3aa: CASSQELGQGDGYTF
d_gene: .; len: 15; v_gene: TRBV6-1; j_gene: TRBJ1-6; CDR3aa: CASAHGQTYHSPLHF
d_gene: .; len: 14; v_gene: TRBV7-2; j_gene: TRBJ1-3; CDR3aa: CASSPDYSGNTIYF
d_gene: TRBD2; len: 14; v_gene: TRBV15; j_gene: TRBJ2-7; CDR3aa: CATSRAGGPYEQYF
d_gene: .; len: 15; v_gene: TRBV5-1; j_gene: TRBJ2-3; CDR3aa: CASSLQGSSTDTQYF
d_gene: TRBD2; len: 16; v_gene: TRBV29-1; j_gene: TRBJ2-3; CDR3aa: CSVGSGTSASTDTQYF
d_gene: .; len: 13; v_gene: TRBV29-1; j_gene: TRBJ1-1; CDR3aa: CSVEDQGNTEAFF
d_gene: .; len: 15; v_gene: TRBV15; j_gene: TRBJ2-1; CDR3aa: CATSRSRGSYNEQFF
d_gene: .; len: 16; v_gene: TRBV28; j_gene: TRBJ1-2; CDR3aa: CASSTSGDRGLFGYTF
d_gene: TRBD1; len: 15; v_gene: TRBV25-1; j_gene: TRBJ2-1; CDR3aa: CASSERTGGQKEQFF
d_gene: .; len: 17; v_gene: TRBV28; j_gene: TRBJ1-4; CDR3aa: CASSFLGGGQGHEKLFF
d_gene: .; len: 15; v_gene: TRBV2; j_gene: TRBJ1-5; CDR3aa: CASSPLRDINQPQHF
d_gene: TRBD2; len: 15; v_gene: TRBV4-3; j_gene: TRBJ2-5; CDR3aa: CASSQAALAGGPVYF
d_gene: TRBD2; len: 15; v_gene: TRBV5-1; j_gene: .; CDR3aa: CASSFNSGGAYEQYF
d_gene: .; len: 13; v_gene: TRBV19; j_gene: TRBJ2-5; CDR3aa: CASSGAGQETQYF
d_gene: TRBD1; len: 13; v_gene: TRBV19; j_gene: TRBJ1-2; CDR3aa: CASSMTGSYGYTF
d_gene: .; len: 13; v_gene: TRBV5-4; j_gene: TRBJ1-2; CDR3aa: CASRPVGSYGYTF
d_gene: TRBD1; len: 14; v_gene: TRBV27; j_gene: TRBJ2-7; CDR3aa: CASSYRGPSYEQYF
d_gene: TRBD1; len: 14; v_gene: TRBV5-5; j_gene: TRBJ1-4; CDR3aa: CASSPGTGPEKLFF
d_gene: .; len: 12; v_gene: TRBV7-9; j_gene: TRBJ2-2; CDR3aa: CASSLAGGELFF
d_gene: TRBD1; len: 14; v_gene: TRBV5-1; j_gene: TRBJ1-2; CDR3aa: CASSRGGTENGYTF
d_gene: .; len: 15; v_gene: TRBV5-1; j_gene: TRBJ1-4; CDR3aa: CASSSGRTTNEKLFF
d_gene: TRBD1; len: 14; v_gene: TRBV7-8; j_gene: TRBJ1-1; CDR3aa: CASSPQGVNTEAFF